These T cell receptor beta chains were read from a single sample in a study of OX40 agonist ivuxolimab in advanced cancers. Using immunoSEQ multiplex PCR, the repertoire was profiled, and TCRdb retains in-frame clones only, with some absent. The table includes about 21,000 clones, about 86% detected once. The specimen comprised CD4+ or CD8+ T cells sorted from blood, sampled in a trial of the OX40 agonist ivuxolimab. The origin of the receptors is an adult with an advanced solid tumor such as melanoma, head and neck, liver or kidney cancer. Both conserved end residues are part of each CDR3. The D gene is left open where the match is weak. Where a row states a size, it is once, few, many or the class of an expanded clone; other rows omit it.

V	size	J	D	CDR3	DNA
TRBV21-1	-	TRBJ2-1	-	CASSKCRRRGTNLLCEQFF	TGTGCCAGCAGCAAATGTAGGAGAAGGGGGACTAACCTATTGTGTGAGCAGTTCTTC
TRBV11-2	-	TRBJ2-2	-	CASSPRTGELFF	TGTGCCAGCAGCCCTCGGACCGGGGAGCTGTTTTTT
TRBV5-1	-	TRBJ2-5	-	CASSLWRGETQYF	TGCGCCAGCAGCTTGTGGAGGGGAGAGACCCAGTACTTC
TRBV7-9	-	TRBJ2-5	-	CASSLWDTSWIKETQYF	TGTGCCAGCAGCTTATGGGACACTAGTTGGATTAAAGAGACCCAGTACTTC
TRBV30	-	TRBJ2-5	-	CAWSGLVGETQYF	TGTGCCTGGAGTGGGCTAGTGGGAGAGACCCAGTACTTC
TRBV29-1	-	TRBJ1-2	-	CSVGRGLYGYTF	TGCAGCGTTGGTCGGGGCCTCTATGGCTACACCTTC
TRBV28	once	TRBJ1-2	TRBD1	CASSLVRDSYGYTF	TGTGCCAGCAGTTTAGTCAGGGACAGCTATGGCTACACCTTC
TRBV5-1	-	TRBJ2-7	TRBD2	CASSLALAGEAGYEQYF	TGCGCCAGCAGCTTGGCTCTAGCGGGAGAAGCCGGCTACGAGCAGTACTTC
TRBV5-1	-	TRBJ1-2	-	CASSAPRDRPYGYTF	TGTGCCAGCAGCGCGCCCCGGGACCGCCCTTATGGCTACACCTTC
TRBV5-1	-	TRBJ2-7	TRBD1	CASSLGTGGFYEQYF	TGCGCCAGCAGCTTGGGGACAGGGGGCTTCTACGAGCAGTACTTC
TRBV13	-	TRBJ2-1	-	CASSFQESYNEQFF	TGTGCCAGCAGCTTTCAAGAGTCCTACAATGAGCAGTTCTTC
TRBV4-1	-	TRBJ2-2	TRBD1	CASSQEAGQGAATGELFF	TGCGCCAGCAGCCAAGAGGCGGGACAGGGGGCGGCCACCGGGGAGCTGTTTTTT
TRBV5-6	-	TRBJ1-3	TRBD1	CASSLDGTANSGNTIYF	TGTGCCAGCAGCTTGGATGGGACAGCGAACTCTGGAAACACCATATATTTT
TRBV14	-	TRBJ2-7	-	CASSSGVRYEQYF	TGTGCCAGCAGCTCGGGGGTGCGGTACGAGCAGTACTTC
TRBV5-6	medium-sized	TRBJ2-7	-	CASSLVSSYEQYF	TGTGCCAGCAGCTTGGTTTCTAGTTACGAGCAGTACTTC
TRBV28	once	TRBJ2-1	-	CASSLRGYNEQFF	TGTGCCAGCAGTTTAAGAGGATACAATGAGCAGTTCTTC
TRBV5-1	medium-sized	TRBJ2-1	TRBD2	CASSSSGGYNEQFF	TGCGCCAGCAGCTCATCGGGGGGATACAATGAGCAGTTCTTC
TRBV4-1	-	TRBJ2-5	TRBD1	CASSHRDSRRETQYF	TGCGCCAGCAGCCACCGGGACAGCCGCCGGGAGACCCAGTACTTC
TRBV5-4	-	TRBJ1-1	-	CASSPSGGKAEAFF	TGTGCCAGCAGCCCGTCTGGGGGCAAGGCTGAAGCTTTCTTT
TRBV7-6	-	TRBJ2-2	TRBD1	CASSPAGTGGGTGELFF	TGTGCCAGCAGCCCGGCCGGGACAGGGGGCGGCACCGGGGAGCTGTTTTTT
TRBV4-1	-	TRBJ1-1	-	CASSPADKGNTEAFF	TGCGCCAGCAGCCCTGCGGACAAGGGGAACACTGAAGCTTTCTTT
TRBV25-1	once	TRBJ2-7	-	CASSLSLYEQYF	TGTGCCAGCAGCCTTTCACTCTACGAGCAGTACTTC
TRBV4-2	-	TRBJ2-1	TRBD2	CASSQESSGRLYNEQFF	TGTGCCAGCAGCCAAGAGTCTAGCGGGAGGCTCTACAATGAGCAGTTCTTC
TRBV7-3	-	TRBJ1-2	-	CASSLGQGNGYTF	TGTGCCAGCAGCTTAGGGCAGGGGAATGGCTACACCTTC
TRBV4-1	-	TRBJ2-7	-	CASSQVQGGGLPHEQYF	TGCGCCAGCAGCCAAGTGCAGGGGGGGGGTCTTCCCCACGAGCAGTACTTC
TRBV12-5	-	TRBJ2-7	-	CASGRTAESSYEQYF	TGTGCTAGTGGTCGGACGGCGGAAAGCTCCTACGAGCAGTACTTC
TRBV29-1	-	TRBJ2-3	TRBD2	CSVWGGDTQYF	TGCAGCGTGTGGGGGGGAGATACGCAGTATTTT
TRBV18	-	TRBJ1-2	-	CASSRARPADGSYTF	TGTGCCAGCTCGCGGGCCAGGCCGGCCGACGGAAGCTACACCTTC
TRBV11-2	medium-sized	TRBJ2-7	-	CASTGPGDEQYF	TGTGCCAGCACAGGCCCGGGGGACGAGCAGTACTTC
TRBV6-5	-	TRBJ2-1	-	CASSSGDGSYNEQFF	TGTGCCAGCAGCTCAGGGGACGGTTCCTACAATGAGCAGTTCTTC
TRBV7-9	-	TRBJ2-5	TRBD1	CASSLRDRGSQETQYF	TGTGCCAGCAGCTTACGGGACAGGGGATCTCAAGAGACCCAGTACTTC
TRBV21-1	-	TRBJ2-7	-	CASVCGLAGRASYEQYF	TGTGCCAGTGTATGCGGTCTAGCGGGAAGGGCCTCCTACGAGCAGTACTTC